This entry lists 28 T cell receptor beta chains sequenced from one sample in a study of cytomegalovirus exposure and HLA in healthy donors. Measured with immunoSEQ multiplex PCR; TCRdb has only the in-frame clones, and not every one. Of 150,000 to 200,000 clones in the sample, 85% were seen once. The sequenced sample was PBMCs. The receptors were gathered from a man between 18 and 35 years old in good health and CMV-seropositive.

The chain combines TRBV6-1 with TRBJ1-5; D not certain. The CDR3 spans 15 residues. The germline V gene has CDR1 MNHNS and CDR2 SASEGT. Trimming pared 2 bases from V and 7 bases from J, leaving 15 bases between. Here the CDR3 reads CASSEFTRVVQPQHF. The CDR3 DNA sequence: TGTGCCAGCAGTGAATTTACACGGGTGGTCCAGCCCCAGCATTTT.

CDR3 nucleotide sequence: TGTGCCAGTAGTCTGGATAGCGGGAGCCTCGGGGAGCAGTTCTTC. This translates into CASSLDSGSLGEQFF. The V gene is TRBV19, the J gene TRBJ2-1, with 9 bases identical to TRBD2. The V gene end was trimmed by 5 bases and the J gene end by 10 bases; junction bases not matched to a gene: 12. CDR1 and CDR2 from the germline V gene are LNHDA and SQIVND (reference sequence). This CDR3 is 15 amino acids long.

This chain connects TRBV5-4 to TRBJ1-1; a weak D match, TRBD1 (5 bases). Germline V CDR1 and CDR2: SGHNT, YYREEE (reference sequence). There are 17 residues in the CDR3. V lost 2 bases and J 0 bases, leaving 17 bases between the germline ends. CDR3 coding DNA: TGTGCCAGCAGCTTAGTCTCAGGGTTCCGGATGAACACTGAAGCTTTCTTT. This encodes CASSLVSGFRMNTEAFF.

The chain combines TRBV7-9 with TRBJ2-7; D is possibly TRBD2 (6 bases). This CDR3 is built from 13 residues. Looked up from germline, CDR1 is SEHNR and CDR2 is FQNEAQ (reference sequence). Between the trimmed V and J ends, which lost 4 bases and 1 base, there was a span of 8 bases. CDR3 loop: CASSWDLSYEQYF. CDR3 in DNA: TGTGCCAGCAGCTGGGACTTGTCCTACGAGCAGTACTTC.

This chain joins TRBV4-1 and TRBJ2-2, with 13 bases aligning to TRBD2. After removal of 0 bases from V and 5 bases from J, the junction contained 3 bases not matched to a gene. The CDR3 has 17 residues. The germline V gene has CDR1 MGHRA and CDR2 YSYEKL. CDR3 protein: CASSQELAGGQTGELFF. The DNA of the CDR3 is TGCGCCAGCAGCCAAGAACTAGCGGGGGGGCAAACCGGGGAGCTGTTTTTT.

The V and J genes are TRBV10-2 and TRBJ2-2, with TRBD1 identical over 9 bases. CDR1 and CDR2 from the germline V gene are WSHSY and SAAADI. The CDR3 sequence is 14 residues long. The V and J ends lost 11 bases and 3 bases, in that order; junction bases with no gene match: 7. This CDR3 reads CACRDRVHTGELFF. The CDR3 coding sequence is TGCGCCTGCCGGGACAGGGTTCACACCGGGGAGCTGTTTTTT.

The CDR3 nucleotides are TGTGCAAGTCGCTTACGCAGGGGGCCAGGGTCCTACAATGAGCAGTTCTTC. It translates to CASRLRRGPGSYNEQFF. This sequence joins TRBV12-2 and TRBJ2-1; the table's D call, TRBD1, was not checked against the DNA. TRBV12-2 is labeled a pseudogene. This CDR3 region has 17 residues.

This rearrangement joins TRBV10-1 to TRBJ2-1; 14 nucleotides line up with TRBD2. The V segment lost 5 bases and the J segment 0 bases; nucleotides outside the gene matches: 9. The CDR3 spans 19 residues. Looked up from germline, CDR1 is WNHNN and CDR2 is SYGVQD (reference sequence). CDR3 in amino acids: CASSRTSGGSRRSYNEQFF. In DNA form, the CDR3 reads TGCGCCAGCAGTCGGACTAGCGGGGGGTCCCGACGCTCCTACAATGAGCAGTTCTTC.

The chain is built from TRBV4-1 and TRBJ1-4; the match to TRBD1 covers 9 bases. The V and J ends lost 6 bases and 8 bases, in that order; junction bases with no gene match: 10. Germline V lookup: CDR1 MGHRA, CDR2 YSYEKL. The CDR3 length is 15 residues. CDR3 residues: CASRTRTGDYEKLFF. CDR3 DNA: TGCGCCAGCAGAACAAGGACAGGGGATTACGAAAAACTGTTTTTT.

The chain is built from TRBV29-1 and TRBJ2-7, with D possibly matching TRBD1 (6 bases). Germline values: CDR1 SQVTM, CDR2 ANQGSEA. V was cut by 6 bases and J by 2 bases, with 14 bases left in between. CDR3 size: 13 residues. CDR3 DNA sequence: TGCAGCGTCTCCCGGGACATTACCTACGAGCAGTACTTC. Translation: CSVSRDITYEQYF.

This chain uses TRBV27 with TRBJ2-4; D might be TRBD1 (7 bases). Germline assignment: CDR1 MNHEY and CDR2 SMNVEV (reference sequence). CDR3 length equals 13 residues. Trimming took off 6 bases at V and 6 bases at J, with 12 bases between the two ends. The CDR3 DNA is TGTGCCAGCAGACTCAGGGGGGCAAACATTCAGTACTTC. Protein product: CASRLRGANIQYF.

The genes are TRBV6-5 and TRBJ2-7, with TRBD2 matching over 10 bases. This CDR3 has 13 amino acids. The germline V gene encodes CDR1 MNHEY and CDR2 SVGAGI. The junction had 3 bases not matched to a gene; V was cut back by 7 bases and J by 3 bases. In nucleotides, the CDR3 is TGTGCCAGCAATTTAGCGGGAGGCTACGAGCAGTACTTC. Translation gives CASNLAGGYEQYF.

CDR3 DNA: TGTGCCAGCAGCTTACTAGTGGGGGAGACCCAGTACTTC. Residues: CASSLLVGETQYF. This chain joins TRBV5-8 and TRBJ2-5, with a weak D call TRBD2 (5 bases). Looked up from germline, CDR1 is SGHTS and CDR2 is YDEGEE. The CDR3 extends over 13 amino acids. V was shortened by 2 bases and J by 5 bases, with 10 bases between the two germline ends.

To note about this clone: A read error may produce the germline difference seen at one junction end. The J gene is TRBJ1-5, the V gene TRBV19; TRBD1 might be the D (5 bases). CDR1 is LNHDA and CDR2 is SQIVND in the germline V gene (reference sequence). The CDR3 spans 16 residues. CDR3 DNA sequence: TGTGCCAGTACTATACCTACTGCAGGGTTGAATCAGCCCCAGCATTTT. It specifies CASTIPTAGLNQPQHF.

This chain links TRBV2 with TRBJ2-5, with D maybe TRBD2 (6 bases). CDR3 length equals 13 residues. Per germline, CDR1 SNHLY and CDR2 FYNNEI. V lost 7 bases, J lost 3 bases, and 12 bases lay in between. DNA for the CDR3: TGTGCCAGCACGAGGACGGGGGAAGAGACCCAGTACTTC. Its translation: CASTRTGEETQYF. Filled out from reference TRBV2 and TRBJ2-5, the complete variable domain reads EPEVTQTPSHQVTQMGQEVILRCVPISNHLYFYWYRQILGQKVEFLVSFYNNEISEKSEIFDDQFSVERPDGSNFTLKIRSTKLEDSAMYFCASTRTGEETQYFGPGTRLLVL.

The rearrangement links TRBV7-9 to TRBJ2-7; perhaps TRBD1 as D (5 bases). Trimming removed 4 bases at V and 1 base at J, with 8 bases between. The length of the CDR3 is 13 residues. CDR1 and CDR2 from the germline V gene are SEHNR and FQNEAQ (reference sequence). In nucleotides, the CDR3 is TGTGCCAGCAGCTCAGACAGATCCTACGAGCAGTACTTC. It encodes CASSSDRSYEQYF.

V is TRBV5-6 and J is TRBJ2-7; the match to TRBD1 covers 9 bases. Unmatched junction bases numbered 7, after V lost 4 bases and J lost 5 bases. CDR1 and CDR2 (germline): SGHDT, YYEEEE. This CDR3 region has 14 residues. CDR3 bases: TGTGCCAGCAGCGTAGGGACAGGGCAAAACGAGCAGTACTTC. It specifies CASSVGTGQNEQYF.

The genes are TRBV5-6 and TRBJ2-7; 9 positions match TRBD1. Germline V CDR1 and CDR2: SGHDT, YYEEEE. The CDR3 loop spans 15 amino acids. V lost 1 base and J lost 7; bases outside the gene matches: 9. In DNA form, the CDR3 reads TGTGCCAGCAGCTTGCTGCCGGGACAGGGTAGGGAGCAGTACTTC. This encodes CASSLLPGQGREQYF.

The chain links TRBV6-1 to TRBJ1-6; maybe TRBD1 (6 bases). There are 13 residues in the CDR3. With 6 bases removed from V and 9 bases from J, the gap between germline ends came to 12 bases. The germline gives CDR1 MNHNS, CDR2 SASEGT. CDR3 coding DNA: TGTGCCAGCAGCGCCGGGACACCTTCACCCCTCCACTTT. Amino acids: CASSAGTPSPLHF.

CDR3 bases: TGTGCCAGCAGCGCTCGGGACAGTAGCGAGACCCAGTACTTC. Residues: CASSARDSSETQYF. The chain carries TRBV9 and TRBJ2-5; 7 positions match TRBD1. Trimming took 3 bases from V and 5 from J; bases not matched to a gene: 7. CDR1 is SGDLS, CDR2 YYNGEE, per germline. This CDR3 is 14 amino acids long.

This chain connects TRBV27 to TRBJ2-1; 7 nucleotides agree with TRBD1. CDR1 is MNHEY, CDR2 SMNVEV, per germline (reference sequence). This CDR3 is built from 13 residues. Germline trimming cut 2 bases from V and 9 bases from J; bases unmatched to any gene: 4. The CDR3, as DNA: TGTGCCAGCAGTTTAGACAGGGAAGGTGAGCAGTTCTTC. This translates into CASSLDREGEQFF.

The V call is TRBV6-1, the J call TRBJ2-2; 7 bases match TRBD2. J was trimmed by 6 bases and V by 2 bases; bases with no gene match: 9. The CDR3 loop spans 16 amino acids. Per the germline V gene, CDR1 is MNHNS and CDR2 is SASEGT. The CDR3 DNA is TGTGCCAGCAGTGAACCACGCGGGAGTTTTCCCGGGGAGCTGTTTTTT. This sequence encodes CASSEPRGSFPGELFF.

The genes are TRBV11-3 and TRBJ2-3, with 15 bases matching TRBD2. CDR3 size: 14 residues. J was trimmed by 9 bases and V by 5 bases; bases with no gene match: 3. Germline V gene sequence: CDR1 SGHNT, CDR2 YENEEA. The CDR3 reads CASSPGLAGGTQYF. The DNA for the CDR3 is TGTGCCAGCAGCCCGGGACTAGCGGGGGGCACGCAGTATTTT.

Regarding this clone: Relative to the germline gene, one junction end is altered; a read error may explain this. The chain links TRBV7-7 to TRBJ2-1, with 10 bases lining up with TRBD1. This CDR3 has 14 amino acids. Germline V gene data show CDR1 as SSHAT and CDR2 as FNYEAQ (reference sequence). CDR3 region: CASRDRGTYNEQFF. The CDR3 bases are TGTGCTAGCAGGGACAGGGGTACCTACAATGAGCAGTTCTTC.

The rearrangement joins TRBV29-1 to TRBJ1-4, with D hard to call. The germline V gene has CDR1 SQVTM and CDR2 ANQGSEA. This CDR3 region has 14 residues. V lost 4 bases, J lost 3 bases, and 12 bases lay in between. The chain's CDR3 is CSVGARLANEKLFF. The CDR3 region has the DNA TGCAGCGTTGGGGCCAGGCTGGCTAATGAAAAACTGTTTTTT.

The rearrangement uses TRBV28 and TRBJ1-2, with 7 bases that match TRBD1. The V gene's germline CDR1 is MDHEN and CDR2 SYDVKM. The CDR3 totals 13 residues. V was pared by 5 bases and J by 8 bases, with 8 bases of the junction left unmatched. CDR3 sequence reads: CASSGDRVRGYTF. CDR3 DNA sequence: TGTGCCAGCAGTGGAGACAGGGTACGAGGCTACACCTTC.

CDR3 region: CASSDSSRAISNEKLFF. The DNA for the CDR3 is TGTGCCAGCAGTGACTCCTCGCGCGCGATATCTAATGAAAAACTGTTTTTT. The gene calls are TRBV25-1 and TRBJ1-4; unclear D gene. The CDR3 covers 17 residues. Between the trimmed V and J ends, which lost 3 bases and 3 bases, there was a span of 17 bases. Germline CDR1 MGHDK, CDR2 SYGVNS.

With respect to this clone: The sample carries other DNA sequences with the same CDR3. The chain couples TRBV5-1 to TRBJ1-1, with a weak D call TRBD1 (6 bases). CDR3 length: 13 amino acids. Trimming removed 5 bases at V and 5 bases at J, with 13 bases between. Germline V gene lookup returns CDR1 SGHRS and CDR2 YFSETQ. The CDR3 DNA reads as TGCGCCAGCAGTTTACAGGGTGGTACTGAAGCTTTCTTT. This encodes CASSLQGGTEAFF.